The next 2 T cell receptor beta chains were all read from a single sample in a study of radiotherapy plus CTLA-4 blockade in lung cancer. Profiling relied on immunoSEQ multiplex PCR, and the TCRdb table lists in-frame clones only, not all of them. Of 70,000 to 90,000 clones in the sample, roughly 86% were seen once. This specimen was peripheral blood, taken from a patient treated with radiotherapy plus ipilimumab. All receptors derive from a human donor with non-small cell lung cancer who had stable disease on radiotherapy plus ipilimumab.

The chain has TRBV27 and TRBJ2-7; D remains ambiguous. Germline V CDR1 and CDR2: MNHEY, SMNVEV (reference sequence). The V end lost 6 bases, the J end lost 2 bases, and 11 bases lay between the germline ends. CDR3 length: 13 amino acids. CDR3 sequence reads: CASSRAYTYEQYF. The DNA for the CDR3 is TGTGCCAGCAGCCGGGCCTACACCTACGAGCAGTACTTC.

The V and J genes are TRBV6-6 and TRBJ1-2; 9 bases agree with TRBD1. This CDR3 contains 14 residues. In germline, CDR1 is MNHNY, CDR2 SVGAGI (reference sequence). The trim removed 5 bases at V and 5 bases at J, leaving 6 bases unmatched. CDR3 nucleotide sequence: TGTGCCAGCAGTCCAGGGACAGGGTTATATGGCTACACCTTC. This gives the protein CASSPGTGLYGYTF.